This T cell receptor beta chain was sequenced for a study of blood T cell repertoires in COVID-19. Study details: Sites in the United States, Italy and Spain provided acute and convalescent COVID-19 samples. Nucleic acid was either cDNA or gDNA, and it came from T cells, B-cell-depleted T cells, or PBMCs.

Data came from immunoSEQ multiplex PCR; TCRdb stores just in-frame clones and leaves some out. The sample holds hundreds of thousands of clones, under 90% seen once. The J segment lost 0 bases and the V segment lost 5 bases, leaving 16 bases of the junction unmatched. The CDR3 sequence is 19 residues long. Per germline, CDR1 SGDLS and CDR2 YYNGEE. Each participant's cohort was designated according to participant-reported clinical history. Recovered status in Cohort 3 required two negative PCRs, clearance, or symptom resolution. The clonotype was recovered from a woman between 25 and 40 years old who had recovered from COVID-19. The chain uses TRBV9 and TRBJ2-1; 8 nucleotides line up with TRBD2. Sequencing used PBMCs or T cells enriched from blood (not recorded which). The CDR3 sequence is CASRGGGLAGPISYNEQFF. In DNA form, the CDR3 reads TGTGCCAGCAGGGGGGGAGGGCTAGCGGGCCCCATCTCCTACAATGAGCAGTTCTTC.